Each of the 12 T cell receptor beta chains below was sequenced from the same sample in a study of PD-1 and CTLA-4 blockade in melanoma. Libraries were prepared by immunoSEQ multiplex PCR; TCRdb keeps only in-frame clonotypes and omits some of them. This table has about 32,000 clones, about nine tenths appearing once. The sequences come from CD8+ T cells from peripheral blood, collected from a patient given anti-PD-1 treatment. Receptors were obtained from a human donor with melanoma.

The V gene is TRBV6-1, the J gene TRBJ2-3; D remains ambiguous. Trimming removed 2 bases from V and 0 bases from J, with 12 bases in between. CDR1 is MNHNS and CDR2 is SASEGT in the germline V gene. The CDR3 sequence is 16 residues long. The CDR3 region has the DNA TGTGCCAGCAGTGAATGGCAGGCCCTTAGCACAGATACGCAGTATTTT. Translation: CASSEWQALSTDTQYF.

The chain employs TRBV9 and TRBJ2-5; 13 bases agree with TRBD2. The CDR3 consists of 15 residues. V lost 2 bases, J lost 3 bases, and 1 base stayed unmatched. Looked up from germline, CDR1 is SGDLS and CDR2 is YYNGEE. The CDR3: CASSVGTSGKETQYF. The DNA for the CDR3 is TGTGCCAGCAGCGTCGGGACTAGCGGGAAAGAGACCCAGTACTTC.

The V gene is TRBV6-4, the J gene TRBJ2-3; D unclear. Germline V gives CDR1 MRHNA, CDR2 SNTAGT. This CDR3 has 15 residues. Trimming stripped 2 bases from V and 0 bases from J, with 9 bases between. The CDR3 DNA sequence: TGTGCCAGCAGTGACAGGCCCGTTAGCACAGATACGCAGTATTTT. As protein: CASSDRPVSTDTQYF.

This clone turned up a few times. The chain carries TRBV7-9 and TRBJ2-1, with TRBD2 matching over 12 bases. Per germline, CDR1 SEHNR and CDR2 FQNEAQ (reference sequence). The V gene end was trimmed by 3 bases and the J gene end by 9 bases; junction bases not matched to a gene: 3. The CDR3 runs 14 residues. As DNA, the CDR3 is TGTGCCAGCAGCTTGACTAGCGGGGGTGCTGAGCAGTTCTTC. Translated, it gives CASSLTSGGAEQFF.

The chain employs TRBV4-3 and TRBJ2-1; the D is unclear. Germline-derived CDR1 and CDR2 are LGHNA and YSLEER. The CDR3 runs 13 residues. Trimming shortened V by 1 base and J by 5 bases, and 6 bases separated the two germline ends. In nucleotides, the CDR3 is TGCGCCAGCAGCCAAGGCCGGGACAATGAGCAGTTCTTC. This gives the protein CASSQGRDNEQFF.

The V and J genes are TRBV4-2 and TRBJ1-5; D gene uncertain. The germline CDR1 and CDR2 sequences are LGHNA and YNFKEQ. The CDR3 extends over 15 amino acids. V was shortened by 0 bases and J by 5 bases, with 11 bases between the two germline ends. CDR3 nucleotide sequence: TGTGCCAGCAGCCAAGAGTACGGGGTCGATCAGCCCCAGCATTTT. It codes for CASSQEYGVDQPQHF.

The CDR3 is CSGALWAFF. For the CDR3, the DNA is TGCAGTGGCGCCTTATGGGCTTTCTTT. The genes are TRBV20-1 and TRBJ1-1; the D is unclear. V was trimmed by 7 bases and J by 11 bases, leaving 11 bases between them. The length of the CDR3 is 9 residues. Per germline, CDR1 DFQATT and CDR2 SNEGSKA (reference sequence).

V and J are TRBV9 and TRBJ1-1; a possible D gene is TRBD1 (6 bases). CDR3 length: 14 residues. V shed 0 bases and J shed 5 bases, with 11 bases lying between them. Germline values: CDR1 SGDLS, CDR2 YYNGEE. The CDR3 DNA reads as TGTGCCAGCAGCGTAGTGAGGCAGGGGACTGAAGCTTTCTTT. The encoded protein is CASSVVRQGTEAFF. Supplemented by reference TRBV9 and TRBJ1-1, the full variable domain reads DSGVTQTPKHLITATGQRVTLRCSPRSGDLSVYWYQQSLDQGLQFLIQYYNGEERAKGNILERFSAQQFPDLHSELNLSSLELGDSALYFCASSVVRQGTEAFFGQGTRLTVV.

CDR3 bases: TGTGCCAGCAGTTTAAATAGCGGGGGGGCCTACAATGAGCAGTTCTTC. It encodes CASSLNSGGAYNEQFF. The V gene is TRBV5-5, the J gene TRBJ2-1, with 11 bases identical to TRBD2. CDR1 and CDR2 from the germline V gene are SGHKS and YYEKEE (reference sequence). Germline trimming cut 5 bases from V and 2 bases from J; bases unmatched to any gene: 6. CDR3 length: 16 amino acids.

The chain carries TRBV2 and TRBJ2-1; D unresolved. This CDR3 comprises 14 residues. With 7 bases removed from V and 0 bases from J, the gap between germline ends came to 10 bases. Germline lookup yields CDR1 SNHLY and CDR2 FYNNEI. This CDR3 reads CASTDPRSYNEQFF. CDR3 nucleotide sequence: TGTGCCAGCACGGACCCCCGCTCCTACAATGAGCAGTTCTTC.

The rearrangement links TRBV13 to TRBJ1-2; D is undetermined. V lost 1 base and J lost 3, with 6 bases in between. The CDR3 runs to 13 residues. CDR1 is PRHDT and CDR2 is FYEKMQ in the germline V gene (reference sequence). The CDR3 bases are TGTGCCAGCAGCTTAGAGGCAGACTATGGCTACACCTTC. This encodes CASSLEADYGYTF.

The V and J genes are TRBV7-6 and TRBJ2-7, with 8 nucleotides matching TRBD2. In germline, CDR1 is SGHVS, CDR2 FNYEAQ. With 1 base clipped from V and 3 bases from J, the junction kept 8 bases outside the gene matches. CDR3 length: 16 residues. CDR3: CASSLERGFSSYEQYF. The CDR3 region has the DNA TGTGCCAGCAGCTTAGAGCGGGGGTTCTCAAGCTACGAGCAGTACTTC.